Listed here are 19 T cell receptor beta chains from one sample, sequenced in a study of metastatic and nonmetastatic thyroid tumors. Thyroid surgery was performed in patients who had received no treatment beforehand. MiXCR re-clonotyped the PCR reads for TCRdb. The sample lists 45,000 to 65,000 clones; about 20% were seen once. Sequencing input: blood. The source is a female donor with papillary thyroid cancer or a benign thyroid nodule (not recorded which). Some clones in this sample may be carry-over from other donors' samples.

In its sample, this clone was seen many times. DNA of the CDR3: TGTGCCAGCAGTCAGGATCTTAACTATGGCTACACCTTC. Translated: CASSQDLNYGYTF. The rearrangement links TRBV14 to TRBJ1-2, with D hard to call. Trimming removed 6 bases from V and 1 base from J, with 9 bases in between. Germline V gene data show CDR1 as SGHDN and CDR2 as FVKESK. The CDR3 runs 13 residues.

This clone came up many times. The gene calls are TRBV7-9 and TRBJ1-1; D remains ambiguous. The CDR3 spans 14 residues. Germline V CDR1 and CDR2: SEHNR, FQNEAQ (reference sequence). Deletions cut 4 bases from V and 1 base from J, with 10 bases between. CDR3 bases: TGTGCCAGCAGCTCCTCAACCGGGAACACTGAAGCTTTCTTT. Residues: CASSSSTGNTEAFF.

This clone was seen ten or more times. The chain recombines TRBV30 with TRBJ2-1; D uncertain. Trimming stripped 4 bases from V and 0 bases from J, with 10 bases between. The CDR3 is 14 residues long. The germline V gene encodes CDR1 GTSNPN and CDR2 SVGIG (reference sequence). The CDR3 DNA is TGTGCCTGGACTCGGCGAAGCTCCTACAATGAGCAGTTCTTC. This encodes CAWTRRSSYNEQFF.

The chain recombines TRBV28 with TRBJ1-2; D not resolved. V lost 6 bases and J lost 3, with 17 bases in between. This CDR3 region has 15 residues. Per germline, CDR1 MDHEN and CDR2 SYDVKM. This chain's CDR3 is CASSVSQWFYYGYTF. The CDR3 nucleotides are TGTGCCAGCAGCGTATCGCAGTGGTTCTACTATGGCTACACCTTC.

About this clone: Other nucleotide sequences from this sample produce the same CDR3. The V and J genes are TRBV11-1 and TRBJ2-1; weak D call: TRBD2 (5 bases). The CDR3 totals 15 residues. V lost 1 base and J 4 bases, leaving 11 bases between the germline ends. CDR1 is SGHAT and CDR2 is FQDESV in the germline V gene (reference sequence). DNA for the CDR3: TGTGCCAGCAGCTTAGGAGAGGGCACATACAATGAGCAGTTCTTC. It encodes CASSLGEGTYNEQFF. The variable domain in full, completed from reference TRBV11-1 and TRBJ2-1, reads EAEVAQSPRYKITEKSQAVAFWCDPISGHATLYWYRQILGQGPELLVQFQDESVVDDSQLPKDRFSAERLKGVDSTLKIQPAELGDSAMYLCASSLGEGTYNEQFFGPGTRLTVL.

This clone was recorded many times. The chain is built from TRBV11-2 and TRBJ2-5; D remains ambiguous. Trimming pared 2 bases from V and 2 bases from J, leaving 9 bases between. CDR3 length: 14 amino acids. Germline V gene data show CDR1 as SGHAT and CDR2 as FQNNGV. DNA for the CDR3: TGTGCCAGCAGCTTACAACAGTGGCAAGAGACCCAGTACTTC. Translation: CASSLQQWQETQYF.

The chain combines TRBV18 with TRBJ2-7, with 10 positions matching TRBD1. Germline CDR1 KGHSH, CDR2 LQKENI. Unmatched junction bases numbered 2, after V lost 5 bases and J lost 1 base. The length of the CDR3 is 14 residues. The CDR3 DNA sequence: TGTGCCAGCTCAAGGACAGGGGGGTCCTACGAGCAGTACTTC. It translates to CASSRTGGSYEQYF.

At least ten counts were recorded for this clone. This chain uses TRBV24-1 with TRBJ1-1; D is unclear. The CDR3 totals 13 residues. CDR1 KGHDR and CDR2 SFDVKD come from the germline V gene. V dropped 2 bases and J dropped 0 bases, with 3 bases sitting between them. The CDR3 loop reads CATSDYLNTEAFF. The CDR3 nucleotides are TGTGCCACCAGTGATTATCTGAACACTGAAGCTTTCTTT.

Points on this clone: A single base separates this from a much larger clone, so it may be a read error. The chain is built from TRBV9 and TRBJ2-1; D is perhaps TRBD2 (6 bases). Germline assignment: CDR1 SGDLS and CDR2 YYNGEE. Trimming shortened V by 7 bases and J by 5 bases, and 10 bases separated the two germline ends. The CDR3 consists of 12 residues. Here the CDR3 reads CASWRANNEQFF. CDR3 coding DNA: TGTGCCAGCTGGAGGGCAAACAATGAGCAGTTCTTC.

The sample holds many counts of this clone. The genes are TRBV30 and TRBJ1-6; weak D call: TRBD1 (6 bases). The CDR3 runs 13 residues. Germline V lookup: CDR1 GTSNPN, CDR2 SVGIG (reference sequence). The CDR3 region is CASRGEYNSPLHF. Written as DNA, the CDR3 is TGTGCTTCGAGGGGGGAGTATAATTCACCCCTCCACTTT.

The chain recombines TRBV7-6 with TRBJ2-1; D is unresolved. The germline V gene encodes CDR1 SGHVS and CDR2 FNYEAQ. Trimming pared 5 bases from V and 4 bases from J, leaving 18 bases between. The CDR3 length is 16 residues. For the CDR3, the DNA is TGTGCCAGCAGCCCGTTCGACCCGGTGAGATACAATGAGCAGTTCTTC. It specifies CASSPFDPVRYNEQFF. Variable domain in full (rest from reference TRBV7-6 and TRBJ2-1): GAGVSQSPRYKVTKRGQDVALRCDPISGHVSLYWYRQALGQGPEFLTYFNYEAQQDKSGLPNDRFSAERPEGSISTLTIQRTEQRDSAMYRCASSPFDPVRYNEQFFGPGTRLTVL.

Of note for this clone: This may be a read error: a much more frequent sequence differs by one nucleotide. The chain employs TRBV7-2 and TRBJ1-1; D gene unclear. Germline CDR1 is SGHTA and CDR2 is FQGNSA. CDR3 length equals 13 residues. This CDR3 is CAISQDTTTEAFF. CDR3 nucleotides: TGTGCCATCAGCCAAGACACAACCACTGAAGCTTTCTTT.

This clone was seen ten or more times. The chain uses TRBV25-1 and TRBJ2-5; 8 bases map to TRBD2. J gave up 2 bases and V 1 base, and 6 bases lay outside the gene matches. The CDR3 loop spans 16 amino acids. Per the germline V gene, CDR1 is MGHDK and CDR2 is SYGVNS. CDR3 nucleotide sequence: TGTGCCAGCAGTGAATTCGGGAGGGGGACTCAAGAGACCCAGTACTTC. Translating gives CASSEFGRGTQETQYF. The whole variable domain, remainder taken from reference TRBV25-1 and TRBJ2-5, is EADIYQTPRYLVIGTGKKITLECSQTMGHDKMYWYQQDPGMELHLIHYSYGVNSTEKGDLSSESTVSRIRTEHFPLTLESARPSHTSQYLCASSEFGRGTQETQYFGPGTRLLVL.

Ten or more counts support this clone. Other DNA sequences in this specimen translate into the identical CDR3. The rearrangement uses TRBV20-1 and TRBJ2-3, with unresolved D. Trimming left V 2 bases short and J 0 bases short, with 6 bases between. Germline V CDR1 and CDR2: DFQATT, SNEGSKA (reference sequence). The CDR3 totals 13 residues. This chain's CDR3 is CSARLGSTDTQYF. The CDR3 nucleotides are TGCAGTGCTAGACTAGGTAGCACAGATACGCAGTATTTT.

This clone has at least ten counts. This chain connects TRBV28 to TRBJ2-4; D assignment may be TRBD1 or TRBD2 (5 bases each). The CDR3 has 14 amino acids. V was shortened by 3 bases and J by 3 bases, with 9 bases between the two germline ends. Germline V CDR1 and CDR2: MDHEN, SYDVKM. The CDR3 DNA sequence: TGTGCCAGCAGTTTCGGGACGCTCAAAAACATTCAGTACTTC. Protein: CASSFGTLKNIQYF.

This clone has at least ten counts. This chain joins TRBV28 and TRBJ2-3, with unresolved D. V lost 5 bases to trimming and J lost 0 bases, with 21 bases between them. The CDR3 covers 18 residues. Germline V lookup: CDR1 MDHEN, CDR2 SYDVKM. CDR3 sequence (DNA): TGTGCCAGCAGTGCTGGTATGGGTCTGGGCTCTAGCACAGATACGCAGTATTTT. Protein sequence: CASSAGMGLGSSTDTQYF. Combining the CDR3 with reference TRBV28 and TRBJ2-3 gives the whole variable domain DVKVTQSSRYLVKRTGEKVFLECVQDMDHENMFWYRQDPGLGLRLIYFSYDVKMKEKGDIPEGYSVSREKKERFSLILESASTNQTSMYLCASSAGMGLGSSTDTQYFGPGTRLTVL.

This clone was seen many times. The chain joins TRBV5-6 to TRBJ1-1; tentatively, D is TRBD1 (5 bases). V lost 2 bases to trimming and J lost 3 bases, with 11 bases between them. CDR1 is SGHDT, CDR2 YYEEEE, per germline. This CDR3 region has 14 residues. This chain's CDR3 is CASSFGTDHTEAFF. For the CDR3, the DNA is TGTGCCAGCAGCTTCGGGACGGATCACACTGAAGCTTTCTTT.

This clone was seen ten or more times. This chain uses TRBV28 with TRBJ1-3, with D hard to call. Trimming took off 3 bases at V and 5 bases at J, with 14 bases between the two ends. CDR1 and CDR2 from the germline V gene are MDHEN and SYDVKM. The CDR3 consists of 15 residues. For the CDR3, the DNA is TGTGCCAGCAGTTTCTTAGGGCCTTCGCGAAACACCATATATTTT. Translation: CASSFLGPSRNTIYF. The whole variable domain, filled in from reference TRBV28 and TRBJ1-3, reads DVKVTQSSRYLVKRTGEKVFLECVQDMDHENMFWYRQDPGLGLRLIYFSYDVKMKEKGDIPEGYSVSREKKERFSLILESASTNQTSMYLCASSFLGPSRNTIYFGEGSWLTVV.

This clone was seen many times. The junction does not match germline at one end; this may be a read error. Additional DNA sequences in this sample encode the identical CDR3. V and J are TRBV19 and TRBJ1-6; D gene uncertain. The germline V gene encodes CDR1 LNHDA and CDR2 SQIVND (reference sequence). The CDR3 contains 14 residues. The CDR3 loop reads CASSPRAANSPPHF. The CDR3 nucleotides read TGTGCCAGTAGTCCCCGGGCAGCAAATTCACCCCCCCACTTT.